Reported below is one T cell receptor (beta chain). Profiling relied on immunoSEQ multiplex PCR, and the TCRdb table lists in-frame clones only, not all of them. The sample shows about 57,000 clones, roughly 93% of them seen only once. This record belongs to a study of T cell changes during pregnancy in multiple sclerosis. Sequences were derived from peripheral blood, sampled after pregnancy. This TCR came from a female donor with multiple sclerosis, enrolled in a pregnancy study.

CDR3 sequence reads: CASSLRRDHGYTF. The CDR3 nucleotides read TGTGCCAGCAGCTTAAGGAGGGATCACGGCTACACCTTC. The rearrangement joins TRBV7-9 to TRBJ1-2, with D hard to call. The germline V gene has CDR1 SEHNR and CDR2 FQNEAQ (reference sequence). V was shortened by 2 bases and J by 8 bases, with 12 bases between the two germline ends. CDR3 size: 13 residues.